What follows are 28 T cell receptor beta chains derived from one specimen sequenced in a study of blood T cell repertoires in COVID-19. The repertoire was sequenced with immunoSEQ multiplex PCR; TCRdb's copy has only in-frame clones and lacks some. Among more than 300,000 clones listed, 92% were seen once. The sequenced sample was PBMCs or T cells enriched from blood (not recorded which). These receptors were obtained from a woman aged 25 to 45 who had recovered from COVID-19.

CDR3 amino acids: CASSLSLGQLEQYF. In DNA form, the CDR3 reads TGTGCCAGCAGCCTATCTTTGGGGCAGCTCGAGCAGTACTTC. The chain carries TRBV3-1 (or the pseudogene TRBV3-2) and TRBJ2-7, with a weak D call TRBD1 (5 bases). V was cut by 4 bases and J by 6 bases, with 16 bases left in between. This CDR3 contains 14 residues. Germline CDR1 and CDR2: LGHDT and YNNKEL (reference sequence).

The chain couples TRBV7-6 to TRBJ2-3; D perhaps matches TRBD1 (5 bases). CDR3 length equals 15 residues. Between the trimmed V and J ends, which lost 5 bases and 0 bases, there was a span of 12 bases. Germline lookup yields CDR1 SGHVS and CDR2 FNYEAQ. CDR3 nucleotide sequence: TGTGCCAGCAGCACTACACAGGAGAGCACAGATACGCAGTATTTT. Translation: CASSTTQESTDTQYF.

The V call is TRBV6-2 or TRBV6-3, the J call TRBJ2-7, with D possibly matching TRBD2 (5 bases). The CDR3 extends over 16 amino acids. V dropped 2 bases and J dropped 3 bases, with 17 bases sitting between them. Germline V CDR1 and CDR2: MNHEY, SVGEGT. The chain's CDR3 is CASSYHSASTNYEQYF. In DNA, the CDR3 is TGTGCCAGCAGTTACCATAGCGCCTCGACAAACTACGAGCAGTACTTC.

The chain carries TRBV29-1 and TRBJ1-1; 9 positions match TRBD1. The CDR3 runs to 14 residues. J gave up 1 base and V 5 bases, and 5 bases lay outside the gene matches. CDR1 and CDR2 (germline): SQVTM, ANQGSEA. The chain's CDR3 is CSVRTGARNTEAFF. DNA of the CDR3: TGCAGCGTTAGGACAGGGGCCAGGAACACTGAAGCTTTCTTT.

This chain joins TRBV11-2 and TRBJ1-2, with D possibly TRBD1 on 5 matching bases. Per the germline V gene, CDR1 is SGHAT and CDR2 is FQNNGV. This CDR3 is 13 amino acids long. The V and J ends lost 0 bases and 11 bases respectively, with 13 bases between them. The CDR3 loop reads CASSLDRGTDYTF. CDR3 nucleotides: TGTGCCAGCAGCTTAGATCGGGGGACTGATTACACCTTC.

The rearrangement uses TRBV2 and TRBJ1-1; 9 nucleotides align to TRBD1. This CDR3 comprises 18 residues. Germline values: CDR1 SNHLY, CDR2 FYNNEI. J was trimmed by 3 bases and V by 1 base; bases with no gene match: 12. DNA of the CDR3: TGTGCCAGCAGTGAAGTATGGGGGACAGGGTCGACGTACACTGAAGCTTTCTTT. Protein: CASSEVWGTGSTYTEAFF.

The chain recombines TRBV27 with TRBJ2-4; 8 nucleotides align to TRBD1. CDR3 length: 18 residues. Germline loops: CDR1 MNHEY, CDR2 SMNVEV (reference sequence). V shed 8 bases and J 3 bases; nucleotides not matched to a gene: 18. The CDR3, as DNA: TGTGCCAGCTCCTGGACAGGGCAACTCAAGAGGGGCAAAAACATTCAGTACTTC. It translates to CASSWTGQLKRGKNIQYF.

The chain uses TRBV4-3 and TRBJ1-1, with unresolved D. V gave up 4 bases and J gave up 1 base, with 10 bases separating them. Germline CDR1 and CDR2: LGHNA and YSLEER. This CDR3 region has 14 residues. The CDR3 DNA reads TGCGCCAGCAGCCTTCAAGTAGCGAACACTGAAGCTTTCTTT. Encoded protein: CASSLQVANTEAFF.

A single count supports this clone. The chain carries TRBV6-5 and TRBJ2-1, with 11 bases aligning to TRBD2. Germline V lookup: CDR1 MNHEY, CDR2 SVGAGI. This CDR3 comprises 15 residues. The V segment lost 6 bases and the J segment 5 bases; nucleotides outside the gene matches: 6. CDR3 protein: CASSPGLAVHNEQFF. The CDR3 nucleotides read TGTGCCAGCAGCCCGGGACTAGCGGTTCACAATGAGCAGTTCTTC.

This clone was seen only a few times. The chain uses TRBV11-2 and TRBJ2-3; the D gene is possibly TRBD2 (6 bases). This CDR3 has 15 residues. CDR1 and CDR2 (germline): SGHAT, FQNNGV. The V and J ends lost 5 bases and 0 bases respectively, with 12 bases between them. This CDR3 is CASSRGAGSTDTQYF. The CDR3 coding sequence is TGTGCCAGCAGCCGCGGGGCGGGGAGCACAGATACGCAGTATTTT.

The rearrangement uses TRBV5-8 and TRBJ2-1, with D possibly being TRBD1 (5 bases). This CDR3 has 15 amino acids. V lost 1 base and J 2 bases, leaving 10 bases between the germline ends. Looked up from germline, CDR1 is SGHTS and CDR2 is YDEGEE. This CDR3 is CASSLRGLPYNEQFF. The CDR3 DNA reads TGTGCCAGCAGCTTGAGGGGATTACCCTACAATGAGCAGTTCTTC.

The rearrangement uses TRBV5-1 and TRBJ1-6; 9 bases are a match to TRBD1. The CDR3 spans 16 residues. Germline values: CDR1 SGHRS, CDR2 YFSETQ. Trimming cost V 1 base and J 3 bases; bases outside gene matches: 2. This chain's CDR3 is CASSLTGGDYNSPLHF. The CDR3 region has the DNA TGCGCCAGCAGCTTGACAGGGGGCGACTATAATTCACCCCTCCACTTT.

V gene TRBV6-5 combines with J gene TRBJ1-6, with 8 bases lining up with TRBD1. J gave up 13 bases and V 8 bases, and 13 bases lay outside the gene matches. CDR3 length: 14 amino acids. Germline assignment: CDR1 MNHEY and CDR2 SVGAGI. CDR3: CASRTQGAKGPLHF. The CDR3 coding sequence is TGTGCCAGCCGAACCCAGGGGGCTAAGGGCCCCCTCCACTTT.

J is TRBJ2-3 and V is TRBV4-2, with 9 bases identical to TRBD2. V gave up 4 bases and J gave up 1 base; unmatched junction bases: 6. Germline CDR1 is LGHNA and CDR2 is YNFKEQ. The CDR3 extends over 16 amino acids. The CDR3 DNA is TGTGCCAGCAGCCCAGGGACTAGCTACCGCACAGATACGCAGTATTTT. This translates into CASSPGTSYRTDTQYF.

This chain links TRBV18 with TRBJ2-2, with D perhaps matching TRBD2 (5 bases). Germline V CDR1 and CDR2: KGHSH, LQKENI. Trimming took off 2 bases at V and 10 bases at J, with 17 bases between the two ends. The CDR3 is made up of 15 amino acids. The DNA of the CDR3 is TGTGCCAGCTCACCAATGGCGGGCGCTTCTAAGGAGCTGTTTTTT. This encodes CASSPMAGASKELFF.

V and J are TRBV6-2 or TRBV6-3 and TRBJ2-1; possibly TRBD2 for D (5 bases). The CDR3 is made up of 14 amino acids. The germline V and J ends were trimmed by 2 bases and 9 bases, with 14 bases remaining between them. In germline, CDR1 is MNHEY, CDR2 SVGEGT. CDR3 loop: CASSYPMEGGEQFF. CDR3 sequence (DNA): TGTGCCAGCAGTTACCCGATGGAAGGAGGTGAGCAGTTCTTC.

The genes are TRBV6-5 and TRBJ2-1; no firm D call. Germline V CDR1 and CDR2: MNHEY, SVGAGI. V was clipped by 5 bases and J by 7 bases, with 6 bases between them. The CDR3 contains 11 residues. The CDR3, as DNA: TGTGCCAGCAGTCGCGCTAATGAGCAGTTCTTC. This gives the protein CASSRANEQFF.

This clone was seen only once. The genes are TRBV15 and TRBJ1-4; 7 bases align to TRBD1. This CDR3 contains 17 residues. CDR1 is LNHNV and CDR2 is YYDKDF in the germline V gene (reference sequence). J was trimmed by 6 bases and V by 3 bases; bases with no gene match: 13. For the CDR3, the DNA is TGTGCCACCAGCAGGCGCTGGGGAACAGGGGCGGATGAAAAACTGTTTTTT. It codes for CATSRRWGTGADEKLFF.

This chain connects TRBV15 to TRBJ2-7, with D possibly being TRBD2 (6 bases). Germline CDR1 and CDR2: LNHNV and YYDKDF (reference sequence). Trimming shortened V by 0 bases and J by 6 bases, and 6 bases separated the two germline ends. The CDR3 is 12 residues long. Written as DNA, the CDR3 is TGTGCCACCAGCAGAGAGGGAGGCGAGCAGTACTTC. This translates into CATSREGGEQYF.

The V gene is TRBV5-4, the J gene TRBJ2-2; 7 positions match TRBD2. Germline CDR1 is SGHNT and CDR2 is YYREEE (reference sequence). Germline trimming cut 4 bases from V and 0 bases from J; bases unmatched to any gene: 9. The CDR3 runs 17 residues. DNA of the CDR3: TGTGCCAGCAGCCCGGGGAGGAGCGGGGCGAACACCGGGGAGCTGTTTTTT. It codes for CASSPGRSGANTGELFF.

Remarks on this clone: One end of the junction is discordant with germline, which a read error may explain. The chain employs TRBV7-7 and TRBJ2-1; D may correspond to TRBD1 or TRBD2 (8 bases each). The germline V gene has CDR1 SSHAT and CDR2 FNYEAQ (reference sequence). The CDR3 contains 19 residues. The CDR3 nucleotides read TGTGCTAGCAGCTTAGGGACAGGCAGCGGGGGAAGCTCCTACAATGAGCAGTTCTTC. It codes for CASSLGTGSGGSSYNEQFF.

This chain links TRBV28 with TRBJ2-1; TRBD2 might be the D (5 bases). Germline CDR1 reads MDHEN; CDR2 reads SYDVKM. The CDR3 spans 15 residues. V lost 3 bases to trimming and J lost 1 base, with 10 bases between them. DNA for the CDR3: TGTGCCAGCAGTTTTAGAGGGTGGTCCTACAATGAGCAGTTCTTC. Protein sequence: CASSFRGWSYNEQFF.

The genes are TRBV27 and TRBJ2-1; D uncertain. Between the trimmed V and J ends, which lost 5 bases and 4 bases, there was a span of 12 bases. The CDR3 is 14 residues long. CDR1 MNHEY and CDR2 SMNVEV come from the germline V gene (reference sequence). This CDR3 reads CASSIDTNYNEQFF. The CDR3, as DNA: TGTGCCAGCAGTATTGACACCAATTACAATGAGCAGTTCTTC.

Written as DNA, the CDR3 is TGCGCCAGCAGCCGAGGACAGGGATCTAGCACAGATACGCAGTATTTT. This gives the protein CASSRGQGSSTDTQYF. The chain is built from TRBV4-3 and TRBJ2-3; 8 bases line up with TRBD1. V lost 4 bases and J lost 0; bases outside the gene matches: 6. The germline V gene encodes CDR1 LGHNA and CDR2 YSLEER. The CDR3 consists of 16 residues.

V usage is TRBV19 and J usage is TRBJ1-5; 9 bases line up with TRBD1. Germline CDR1 is LNHDA and CDR2 is SQIVND (reference sequence). There are 14 residues in the CDR3. J was trimmed by 7 bases and V by 3 bases; bases with no gene match: 4. CDR3 in DNA: TGTGCCAGTAGTATTGGGACAGGGAGGCAGCCCCAGCATTTT. Its protein is CASSIGTGRQPQHF. The full variable domain, completed using reference TRBV19 and TRBJ1-5, is DGGITQSPKYLFRKEGQNVTLSCEQNLNHDAMYWYRQDPGQGLRLIYYSQIVNDFQKGDIAEGYSVSREKKESFPLTVTSAQKNPTAFYLCASSIGTGRQPQHFGDGTRLSIL.

This chain connects TRBV9 to TRBJ2-1; 8 bases agree with TRBD2. Trimming at V came to 4 bases and at J to 12 bases, leaving 18 bases not matched to a gene. CDR1 is SGDLS, CDR2 YYNGEE, per germline. CDR3 length: 16 residues. The CDR3 nucleotides are TGTGCCAGCAGCACGACGCCGGGACTAGACCGTGGGGGGCAGTTCTTC. Protein: CASSTTPGLDRGGQFF.

V gene TRBV6-5 combines with J gene TRBJ1-4, with TRBD1 as a possible D gene (6 bases). Germline V lookup: CDR1 MNHEY, CDR2 SVGAGI. V was cut by 4 bases and J by 0 bases, with 6 bases left in between. This CDR3 is 14 amino acids long. The CDR3 is CASSSGATNEKLFF. CDR3 sequence (DNA): TGTGCCAGCAGTTCAGGGGCAACTAATGAAAAACTGTTTTTT.

The V gene is TRBV29-1, the J gene TRBJ2-7; TRBD2 agrees at 11 bases. V lost 6 bases and J lost 3; bases outside the gene matches: 10. Germline lookup yields CDR1 SQVTM and CDR2 ANQGSEA. This CDR3 spans 15 amino acids. CDR3 protein: CSVSPSLAGGYEQYF. The DNA for the CDR3 is TGCAGCGTGTCCCCCTCCCTAGCGGGAGGCTACGAGCAGTACTTC.